Below, 24 T cell receptor beta chains from the same sample are listed, as sequenced in a study of cytomegalovirus exposure and HLA in healthy donors. It was with 60 Vbeta and 13 Jbeta primers that the PCR ran. Sequencing was performed with immunoSEQ multiplex PCR; in TCRdb, only in-frame clones are kept and a portion is missing. The data show more than 100,000 clones, with roughly 80% seen just once and less than 3% held by the top ten. Input material: PBMCs. Source of these receptors: a middle-aged woman in good health and CMV-seropositive.

The rearrangement joins TRBV15 to TRBJ2-1; 12 nucleotides line up with TRBD2. The CDR3 spans 18 residues. Per the germline V gene, CDR1 is LNHNV and CDR2 is YYDKDF (reference sequence). Trimming took 1 base from V and 6 from J; bases not matched to a gene: 10. The CDR3 region is CATSRGLAGVSVSNEQFF. For the CDR3, the DNA is TGTGCCACCAGCAGAGGACTAGCGGGAGTCTCAGTGAGCAATGAGCAGTTCTTC.

This clone was detected a few times. The rearrangement joins TRBV7-8 to TRBJ1-6, with 10 bases aligning to TRBD1. CDR3 length equals 16 residues. The germline V gene has CDR1 SGHVS and CDR2 FQNEAQ. The V segment lost 2 bases and the J segment 5 bases; nucleotides outside the gene matches: 3. DNA for the CDR3: TGTGCCAGCAGCTTAATGGGACAGGGGAATAATTCACCCCTCCACTTT. Its protein is CASSLMGQGNNSPLHF.

The chain is built from TRBV4-1 and TRBJ1-1; 8 nucleotides line up with TRBD1. The J segment lost 2 bases and the V segment lost 3 bases, leaving 5 bases of the junction unmatched. Germline values: CDR1 MGHRA, CDR2 YSYEKL. The CDR3 runs 15 residues. The CDR3 coding sequence is TGCGCCAGCAGCCAGGGCGGACAGGGAAACACTGAAGCTTTCTTT. This sequence encodes CASSQGGQGNTEAFF.

This sequence joins TRBV7-2 and TRBJ2-3; 9 bases map to TRBD1. Germline V gives CDR1 SGHTA, CDR2 FQGNSA. The J segment lost 2 bases and the V segment lost 3 bases, leaving 9 bases of the junction unmatched. The CDR3 runs to 17 residues. As DNA, the CDR3 is TGTGCCAGCAGCTTTACCGGGACAGGGAGACACACAGATACGCAGTATTTT. Translating gives CASSFTGTGRHTDTQYF.

The chain carries TRBV5-1 and TRBJ1-3; TRBD1 aligns across 10 bases. The CDR3 loop spans 17 amino acids. V lost 6 bases and J lost 0; bases outside the gene matches: 9. The germline V gene encodes CDR1 SGHRS and CDR2 YFSETQ. In DNA, the CDR3 is TGCGCCAGCAAACGACAGGGGGCGAGGGACTCTGGAAACACCATATATTTT. Its translation is CASKRQGARDSGNTIYF.

A single count supports this clone. The rearrangement joins TRBV29-1 to TRBJ2-3, with D perhaps TRBD2 (6 bases). The CDR3 loop spans 15 amino acids. The germline gives CDR1 SQVTM, CDR2 ANQGSEA. V lost 7 bases to trimming and J lost 0 bases, with 17 bases between them. DNA of the CDR3: TGCAGCGCGGACGCGGGACTTTCTAGCACAGATACGCAGTATTTT. Its protein is CSADAGLSSTDTQYF.

This chain uses TRBV7-8 with TRBJ1-5; 7 bases are shared with TRBD1. There are 14 residues in the CDR3. Germline V CDR1 and CDR2: SGHVS, FQNEAQ. Germline trimming cut 1 base from V and 6 bases from J; bases unmatched to any gene: 3. CDR3 in amino acids: CASSLGQGPQPQHF. The CDR3 DNA sequence: TGTGCCAGCAGCTTAGGACAGGGACCTCAGCCCCAGCATTTT.

This clone came up once. The CDR3 region has the DNA TGTGCCATCAGTGTGGGGCAGGGGGTAGCCAAAAACATTCAGTACTTC. Its protein is CAISVGQGVAKNIQYF. The rearrangement links TRBV10-3 to TRBJ2-4; 7 positions agree with TRBD1. The CDR3 sequence is 16 residues long. Germline trimming cut 4 bases from V and 0 bases from J; bases unmatched to any gene: 6. Germline V gene data show CDR1 as ENHRY and CDR2 as SYGVKD.

The chain couples TRBV7-9 to TRBJ2-6; a possible D gene is TRBD2 (5 bases). With 0 bases removed from V and 3 bases from J, the gap between germline ends came to 9 bases. The V gene's germline CDR1 is SEHNR and CDR2 FQNEAQ (reference sequence). The CDR3 is 16 residues long. The CDR3 spells CASSLAVGVGANVLTF. The CDR3 DNA reads TGTGCCAGCAGCTTAGCGGTCGGGGTTGGGGCCAACGTCCTGACTTTC.

This clone was observed a single time. This chain links TRBV20-1 with TRBJ1-2; D gene ambiguous. The ends were cut back, 3 bases at V and 4 bases at J, with 6 bases in the middle. The CDR3 is made up of 11 amino acids. Germline CDR1 reads DFQATT; CDR2 reads SNEGSKA (reference sequence). CDR3 sequence reads: CSASSGYGYTF. CDR3 bases: TGCAGTGCTAGTTCGGGCTATGGCTACACCTTC.

This clone occurred once. This chain connects TRBV6-5 to TRBJ1-3; 7 nucleotides line up with TRBD1. Germline lookup yields CDR1 MNHEY and CDR2 SVGAGI. The J segment lost 2 bases and the V segment lost 0 bases, leaving 4 bases of the junction unmatched. The CDR3 has 16 amino acids. The CDR3 coding sequence is TGTGCCAGCAGTTACTCGAGGCAGGGGGCTGGAAACACCATATATTTT. Its translation: CASSYSRQGAGNTIYF.

This chain joins TRBV7-2 and TRBJ1-3; D is uncertain. Trimming stripped 1 base from V and 0 bases from J, with 7 bases between. CDR3 size: 15 residues. Germline V lookup: CDR1 SGHTA, CDR2 FQGNSA. The CDR3 sequence: CASSLDASSGNTIYF. The DNA of the CDR3 is TGTGCCAGCAGCTTAGATGCGAGCTCTGGAAACACCATATATTTT.

This chain joins TRBV5-6 and TRBJ1-2; TRBD1 might be the D (6 bases). Per the germline V gene, CDR1 is SGHDT and CDR2 is YYEEEE. The V gene lost 3 bases and the J gene lost 2 bases, with 11 bases spanning the gap. The CDR3 is 14 residues long. The CDR3 coding sequence is TGTGCCAGCAGCTCGCGGACAGCGAACTATGGCTACACCTTC. Protein product: CASSSRTANYGYTF.

The chain couples TRBV2 to TRBJ2-5; 8 nucleotides align to TRBD1. The germline CDR1 and CDR2 sequences are SNHLY and FYNNEI. Trimming took 3 bases from V and 5 from J; bases not matched to a gene: 2. The CDR3 consists of 13 residues. CDR3 bases: TGTGCCAGCAGTGAGGACAGGGATGAGACCCAGTACTTC. This codes for CASSEDRDETQYF.

The chain uses TRBV11-2 and TRBJ2-1; D not resolved. The CDR3 spans 12 residues. Germline CDR1 is SGHAT and CDR2 is FQNNGV. V dropped 4 bases and J dropped 3 bases, with 4 bases sitting between them. CDR3 bases: TGTGCCAGCAGCTCTAACTACAATGAGCAGTTCTTC. Translation: CASSSNYNEQFF.

This clone was recorded only once. The V and J genes are TRBV5-1 and TRBJ2-1; the D gene is possibly TRBD1 (6 bases). In germline, CDR1 is SGHRS, CDR2 YFSETQ. V dropped 0 bases and J dropped 4 bases, with 11 bases sitting between them. The CDR3 has 15 residues. This CDR3 is CASSLDRTDYNEQFF. CDR3 coding DNA: TGCGCCAGCAGCTTGGACCGGACAGATTACAATGAGCAGTTCTTC.

Turning to this clone: The identical CDR3 is also encoded by other nucleotide sequences in the sample. The J gene is TRBJ1-2, the V gene TRBV30; D remains unclear. CDR1 and CDR2 (germline): GTSNPN, SVGIG (reference sequence). Trimming left V 0 bases short and J 6 bases short, with 23 bases between. This CDR3 region has 17 residues. The CDR3 region is CAWSVTFGGTAFNGYTF. As DNA, the CDR3 is TGTGCCTGGAGTGTTACGTTCGGTGGAACAGCATTTAATGGCTACACCTTC.

The chain carries TRBV18 and TRBJ2-5; D gene uncertain. This CDR3 is built from 13 residues. In germline, CDR1 is KGHSH, CDR2 LQKENI. V dropped 5 bases and J dropped 4 bases, with 11 bases sitting between them. The chain's CDR3 is CASSAGLVETQYF. The CDR3 DNA reads as TGTGCCAGCTCAGCCGGCCTAGTAGAGACCCAGTACTTC.

This clone was seen a handful of times. This rearrangement joins TRBV7-9 to TRBJ2-1, with a possible D match to TRBD1 (6 bases). The CDR3 sequence is 16 residues long. CDR1 SEHNR and CDR2 FQNEAQ come from the germline V gene (reference sequence). V lost 4 bases and J 0 bases, leaving 13 bases between the germline ends. CDR3 in amino acids: CASSSPLGGSYNEQFF. CDR3 sequence (DNA): TGTGCCAGCAGCTCCCCGCTAGGGGGCTCCTACAATGAGCAGTTCTTC.

This clone was detected a few times. Other DNA sequences in this sample translate to the same CDR3. The V and J genes are TRBV4-3 and TRBJ2-2, with 10 bases that match TRBD2. The CDR3 is 16 residues long. V dropped 3 bases and J dropped 4; count of bases not matched to a gene: 5. Germline assignment: CDR1 LGHNA and CDR2 YSLEER. The CDR3 DNA reads TGCGCCAGCAGCCAGGGACTAGCGAGAGGCACCGGGGAGCTGTTTTTT. This encodes CASSQGLARGTGELFF.

This rearrangement joins TRBV6-4 to TRBJ2-2; D call uncertain. CDR1 MRHNA and CDR2 SNTAGT come from the germline V gene. V was trimmed by 0 bases and J by 3 bases, leaving 2 bases between them. The CDR3 runs 13 residues. CDR3 region: CASSDSDTGELFF. For the CDR3, the DNA is TGTGCCAGCAGTGACTCCGACACCGGGGAGCTGTTTTTT.

This chain links TRBV7-2 with TRBJ2-1, with TRBD2 as a possible D gene (6 bases). V was cut by 1 base and J by 9 bases, with 19 bases left in between. The CDR3 contains 16 residues. Germline assignment: CDR1 SGHTA and CDR2 FQGNSA. DNA of the CDR3: TGTGCCAGCAGCTTAGGTCTCCGACTAGTTGGTGGTGAGCAGTTCTTC. This encodes CASSLGLRLVGGEQFF.

The chain has TRBV21-1 and TRBJ1-5; TRBD1, the table's D call, lacks a check against the DNA. TRBV21-1 is labeled a pseudogene. The CDR3 length is 16 residues. The CDR3 here is CASSKQGLDPNQPQHF. The CDR3, as DNA: TGTGCCAGCAGCAAGCAGGGGCTAGACCCCAATCAGCCCCAGCATTTT.

The rearrangement uses TRBV2 and TRBJ2-3; D may be TRBD1 (6 bases). The CDR3 is 14 residues long. V was shortened by 10 bases and J by 2 bases, with 16 bases between the two germline ends. The germline CDR1 and CDR2 sequences are SNHLY and FYNNEI. CDR3 bases: TGTGCCACTTCCCGGGACACCTTCACAGATACGCAGTATTTT. Its translation: CATSRDTFTDTQYF. The whole variable domain, filled in from reference TRBV2 and TRBJ2-3, reads EPEVTQTPSHQVTQMGQEVILRCVPISNHLYFYWYRQILGQKVEFLVSFYNNEISEKSEIFDDQFSVERPDGSNFTLKIRSTKLEDSAMYFCATSRDTFTDTQYFGPGTRLTVL.